Following are 9 T cell receptor beta chains from one sample sequenced in a study of T cells in Graves' hyperthyroidism and ophthalmopathy. Amplified TCR beta CDR3 regions derived from RNA transcripts. An initial round of RT-PCR targeting the TCR CDR3 relied on the HTBI primer set. Via MiXCR, TCRdb re-called the multiplex PCR reads, giving one row per CDR3 protein. The data show under 300,000 distinct CDR3 sequences, with 25% seen just once and around 28% held by the top ten. Sequencing input: blood. The receptor source for this set is a man aged 40-49 years with Graves' hyperthyroidism that later progressed to Graves' ophthalmopathy.

The rearrangement links TRBV6-5 to TRBJ2-6, with TRBD2 matching 11 bases. With 2 bases clipped from V and 0 bases from J, the junction kept 0 bases outside the gene matches. The CDR3 runs to 17 residues. Germline loops: CDR1 MNHEY, CDR2 SVGAGI. The CDR3 sequence is CASSYGTSGSGANVLTF. CDR3 nucleotides: TGTGCCAGCAGTTACGGGACTAGCGGCTCTGGGGCCAACGTCCTGACTTTC.

This clonotype was seen ten or more times. V and J are TRBV19 and TRBJ2-5, with a possible D match to TRBD2 (6 bases). Trimming removed 3 bases at V and 5 bases at J, with 16 bases between. Germline V gives CDR1 LNHDA, CDR2 SQIVND (reference sequence). The CDR3 has 15 amino acids. The CDR3 DNA reads TGTGCCAGTAGTATCCTAACCCAGGCGGGGGAGACCCAGTACTTC. This encodes CASSILTQAGETQYF. Using reference TRBV19 and TRBJ2-5 for the parts outside the CDR3, the full variable domain is DGGITQSPKYLFRKEGQNVTLSCEQNLNHDAMYWYRQDPGQGLRLIYYSQIVNDFQKGDIAEGYSVSREKKESFPLTVTSAQKNPTAFYLCASSILTQAGETQYFGPGTRLLVL.

The chain is built from TRBV28 and TRBJ1-1; perhaps TRBD1 as D (6 bases). V was pared by 3 bases and J by 0 bases, with 11 bases between. Germline loops: CDR1 MDHEN, CDR2 SYDVKM. The CDR3 consists of 15 residues. The CDR3 spells CASSLSGGLNTEAFF. DNA for the CDR3: TGTGCCAGCAGTTTGAGCGGGGGCCTGAACACTGAAGCTTTCTTT.

The gene calls are TRBV2 and TRBJ1-3; TRBD1 is a possible D gene (5 bases). The CDR3 contains 14 residues. Germline values: CDR1 SNHLY, CDR2 FYNNEI. Trimming cost V 9 bases and J 4 bases, with 16 bases left between them. CDR3 DNA sequence: TGTGCCAGGGCCTGGGACGTTACCGGAAACACCATATATTTT. Translated, it gives CARAWDVTGNTIYF.

The chain carries TRBV11-2 and TRBJ2-2; D could derive from TRBD1 or TRBD2 (6 bases each). CDR3 size: 16 residues. Trimming shortened V by 1 base and J by 4 bases, and 13 bases separated the two germline ends. CDR1 SGHAT and CDR2 FQNNGV come from the germline V gene. The CDR3 protein is CASSLGVGGSTGELFF. Here the CDR3 DNA reads TGTGCCAGCAGCTTAGGGGTAGGGGGGAGCACCGGGGAGCTGTTTTTT.

This clonotype was seen at least ten times. This chain joins TRBV19 and TRBJ2-6; 9 bases fit TRBD1. With V trimmed by 8 bases and J by 0 bases, 5 bases remained unmatched. This CDR3 is built from 16 residues. The germline V gene encodes CDR1 LNHDA and CDR2 SQIVND (reference sequence). CDR3: CASGRTGVSGANVLTF. The CDR3 DNA reads as TGTGCCAGTGGGCGGACAGGGGTCTCTGGGGCCAACGTCCTGACTTTC.

The CDR3 here is CASSLAGTTGEPQHF. CDR3 DNA: TGCGCCAGCAGCTTGGCCGGGACGACCGGAGAGCCCCAGCATTTT. The chain uses TRBV5-1 and TRBJ1-5; a weak D match, TRBD1 (5 bases). CDR1 SGHRS and CDR2 YFSETQ come from the germline V gene. The germline V and J ends were trimmed by 0 bases and 8 bases, with 15 bases remaining between them. The CDR3 runs 15 residues.

This clonotype came up many times. The V call is TRBV2, the J call TRBJ2-4; no reliable D call. The CDR3 is made up of 14 amino acids. Trimming shortened V by 7 bases and J by 5 bases, and 15 bases separated the two germline ends. Per the germline V gene, CDR1 is SNHLY and CDR2 is FYNNEI. The CDR3 is CASNSDSVENIQYF. In DNA, the CDR3 is TGTGCCAGCAACTCAGATTCTGTAGAAAACATTCAGTACTTC.

The V call is TRBV3-1, the J call TRBJ2-4, with TRBD1 identical over 10 bases. The CDR3 consists of 19 residues. The V segment lost 0 bases and the J segment 7 bases; nucleotides outside the gene matches: 15. Germline V CDR1 and CDR2: LGHDT, YNNKEL (reference sequence). CDR3 region: CASSQDRGTGAGEFNIQYF. The CDR3 DNA follows: TGTGCCAGCAGCCAAGATCGGGGGACAGGGGCAGGTGAATTCAACATTCAGTACTTC.